This entry lists 11 T cell receptor beta chains sequenced from one sample in a study of blood T cell repertoires in COVID-19. The protocol was immunoSEQ multiplex PCR, while the TCRdb copy is restricted to in-frame clones and leaves out a portion. The sample lists 250,000 to 300,000 clones; about nine tenths were seen once. The sample consisted of PBMCs or T cells enriched from blood (not recorded which). Receptor source: a woman in her thirties who had recovered from COVID-19.

To note about this clone: One end of the junction is discordant with germline, which a read error may explain. This chain joins TRBV28 and TRBJ1-1; D unclear. This CDR3 is built from 11 residues. CDR1 and CDR2 from the germline V gene are MDHEN and SYDVKM. The CDR3 nucleotides are TGTGCCAGCAGTCACTCTAGAAGTAAGGACTTT. Translated: CASSHSRSKDF.

The J gene is TRBJ1-6, the V gene TRBV6-5, with no clear D. V lost 2 bases to trimming and J lost 6 bases, with 14 bases between them. The length of the CDR3 is 16 residues. Germline V gene data show CDR1 as MNHEY and CDR2 as SVGAGI. The CDR3 region is CASSYRGPSSNSPLHF. The CDR3 DNA follows: TGTGCCAGCAGTTACAGAGGACCTAGCTCTAATTCACCCCTCCACTTT.

The chain links TRBV28 to TRBJ1-6, with 7 bases identical to TRBD1. Trimming took 7 bases from V and 6 from J; bases not matched to a gene: 9. The CDR3 consists of 15 residues. Germline CDR1 and CDR2: MDHEN and SYDVKM. The CDR3 coding sequence is TGTGCCAGCACCCTAGACAGGGTCCCTAATTCACCCCTCCACTTT. It is translated as CASTLDRVPNSPLHF.

CDR3 DNA sequence: TGTGCCAGCAGTTACACCGGGACAGGGATCTACGAGCAGTACTTC. It translates to CASSYTGTGIYEQYF. The V and J genes are TRBV6-5 and TRBJ2-7, with 9 bases that match TRBD1. V lost 2 bases to trimming and J lost 3 bases; unmatched junction nucleotides: 5. Germline V gene sequence: CDR1 MNHEY, CDR2 SVGAGI. The CDR3 length is 15 residues.

The rearrangement uses TRBV4-1 and TRBJ2-1; 12 positions match TRBD2. The length of the CDR3 is 16 residues. After removal of 4 bases from V and 4 bases from J, the junction contained 5 bases not matched to a gene. From germline, CDR1 is MGHRA and CDR2 YSYEKL. CDR3 sequence: CASSLVLAGGYNEQFF. Here the CDR3 DNA reads TGCGCCAGCAGCCTCGTACTAGCGGGAGGATACAATGAGCAGTTCTTC.

The chain joins TRBV29-1 to TRBJ2-1; 9 bases align to TRBD2. The CDR3 totals 16 residues. Germline CDR1 reads SQVTM; CDR2 reads ANQGSEA. V gave up 1 base and J gave up 7 bases; unmatched junction bases: 11. The CDR3 bases are TGCAGCGTTGAAGGCGGGAGGGCCGTATCAGTTAATGAGCAGTTCTTC. Protein: CSVEGGRAVSVNEQFF.

This sequence joins TRBV5-1 and TRBJ2-2, with a tentative D call TRBD1 (5 bases). This CDR3 spans 14 amino acids. Between the trimmed V and J ends, which lost 2 bases and 7 bases, there was a span of 12 bases. Germline CDR1 reads SGHRS; CDR2 reads YFSETQ. Here the CDR3 reads CASSLSQGDGELFF. The DNA for the CDR3 is TGCGCCAGCAGCTTATCCCAGGGCGACGGGGAGCTGTTTTTT.

This sequence joins TRBV7-3 and TRBJ2-7, with 7 nucleotides matching TRBD1. J was trimmed by 6 bases and V by 5 bases; bases with no gene match: 4. The CDR3 consists of 12 residues. Germline CDR1 and CDR2: SGHTA and FQGTGA. CDR3 nucleotides: TGTGCCAGCAGCGGACCAGGGGGCGAGCAGTACTTC. It yields the protein CASSGPGGEQYF.

This clone was seen only once. The chain recombines TRBV24-1 with TRBJ2-1; TRBD2 is a possible D gene (5 bases). There are 13 residues in the CDR3. V was pared by 3 bases and J by 13 bases, with 15 bases between. CDR1 KGHDR and CDR2 SFDVKD come from the germline V gene. CDR3: CATSDPPDWQQFF. CDR3 nucleotides: TGTGCCACCAGTGATCCCCCGGACTGGCAACAGTTCTTC.

This chain joins TRBV5-4 and TRBJ2-3; TRBD2 aligns across 7 bases. The CDR3 loop spans 17 amino acids. V was clipped by 4 bases and J by 4 bases; unmatched bases: 15. Per germline, CDR1 SGHNT and CDR2 YYREEE (reference sequence). In DNA, the CDR3 is TGTGCCAGCAGCGAAGGACTGGGGCTAGCGGACTCAGATACGCAGTATTTT. Translated, it gives CASSEGLGLADSDTQYF. The full variable domain, its missing parts supplied by reference TRBV5-4 and TRBJ2-3, is ETGVTQSPTHLIKTRGQQVTLRCSSQSGHNTVSWYQQALGQGPQFIFQYYREEENGRGNFPPRFSGLQFPNYSSELNVNALELDDSALYLCASSEGLGLADSDTQYFGPGTRLTVL.

The rearrangement links TRBV28 to TRBJ2-7; maybe TRBD1 (5 bases). Germline V gene lookup returns CDR1 MDHEN and CDR2 SYDVKM. V lost 6 bases and J lost 4, with 16 bases in between. CDR3 size: 14 residues. The CDR3 DNA reads TGTGCCAGCAGGAACGGTGGGGCAGTTTACGAGCAGTACTTC. This sequence encodes CASRNGGAVYEQYF.